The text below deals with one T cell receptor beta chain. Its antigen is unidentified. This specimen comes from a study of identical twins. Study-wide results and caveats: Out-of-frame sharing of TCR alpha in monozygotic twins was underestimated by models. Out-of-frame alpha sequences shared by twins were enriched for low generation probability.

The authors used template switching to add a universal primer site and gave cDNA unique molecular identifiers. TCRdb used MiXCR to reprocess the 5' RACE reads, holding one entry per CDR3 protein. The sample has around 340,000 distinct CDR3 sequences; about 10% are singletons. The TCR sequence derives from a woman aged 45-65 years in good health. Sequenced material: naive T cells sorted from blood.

CDR3 sequence: CSARVPQGANSPLHF. CDR3 DNA sequence: TGCAGTGCTAGAGTTCCCCAGGGAGCTAATTCACCCCTCCACTTT. V is TRBV20-1 and J is TRBJ1-6, with D possibly being TRBD1 (5 bases). Germline V gene lookup returns CDR1 DFQATT and CDR2 SNEGSKA (reference sequence). This CDR3 is built from 15 residues. Deletions cut 1 base from V and 6 bases from J, with 13 bases between.